The 27 T cell receptor beta chains given below trace back to one sample, sequenced in a study of regulatory T cells in long-lasting Graves disease. As to time point: newly diagnosed GD, antithyroid drugs for less than 3 months. There was RNA extracted from PBMCs, and the TCR library was made from it. Assembly of TCR beta libraries relied on iRepertoire HTBI primers together with Arm-PCR of CDR3 regions. Via MiXCR, TCRdb re-called the multiplex PCR reads, giving one row per CDR3 protein. Among fewer than 550,000 distinct CDR3 sequences listed, about 16% were seen once. These same records also appear under a second study, on T cells in Graves' hyperthyroidism and ophthalmopathy.

Specimen: peripheral blood mononuclear cells (PBMCs), collected at new diagnosis, from a patient treated with antithyroid drugs. These receptors came from a woman aged 35 to 60 with Graves disease.

This clonotype was observed at least ten times. This chain links TRBV12-3 or TRBV12-4 with TRBJ2-5, with TRBD1 identical over 10 bases. V lost 5 bases to trimming and J lost 4 bases; unmatched junction nucleotides: 10. The CDR3 covers 16 residues. The DNA of the CDR3 is TGTGCCAGCAGTCCCTACCGGACAGGGGGTGTAGAGACCCAGTACTTC. Its translation: CASSPYRTGGVETQYF.

In its sample, this clonotype was seen many times. The rearrangement links TRBV3-1 to TRBJ1-4; D is uncertain. From germline, CDR1 is LGHDT and CDR2 YNNKEL (reference sequence). V was pared by 6 bases and J by 13 bases, with 12 bases between. CDR3 length: 11 amino acids. CDR3 region: CASSRGIALFF. CDR3 nucleotide sequence: TGTGCCAGCAGTCGAGGGATAGCACTGTTTTTT.

The CDR3 bases are TGTGCCATCAGTGAGTCGTGGGACAGAGGCTCACCCCTCCACTTT. Its protein is CAISESWDRGSPLHF. This chain joins TRBV10-3 and TRBJ1-6, with 7 bases aligning to TRBD1. Germline loops: CDR1 ENHRY, CDR2 SYGVKD. J was trimmed by 10 bases and V by 0 bases; bases with no gene match: 6. This CDR3 is 15 amino acids long.

This clonotype was recorded many times. CDR3 protein: CASSLGSGGRAFF. As DNA, the CDR3 is TGTGCCAGCAGCTTAGGGTCAGGGGGTCGCGCTTTCTTT. The chain uses TRBV7-2 and TRBJ1-1; 7 bases are shared with TRBD1. This CDR3 spans 13 amino acids. Germline V gene sequence: CDR1 SGHTA, CDR2 FQGNSA. Trimming at V came to 1 base and at J to 11 bases, leaving 7 bases not matched to a gene.

This clonotype was counted many times. The chain joins TRBV12-5 to TRBJ2-5; D tentatively fits TRBD1 or TRBD2 (5 bases each). Trimming removed 6 bases at V and 5 bases at J, with 13 bases between. This CDR3 region has 13 residues. CDR1 is LGHNT and CDR2 is FRNRAP in the germline V gene. In DNA form, the CDR3 reads TGTGCTAGTGGGAGAGGGGCGTGGGAGACCCAGTACTTC. Its protein product is CASGRGAWETQYF.

A remark on this clonotype: This may be a read error, as it is one base from a much larger clone. This chain connects TRBV3-1 to TRBJ1-3; D unresolved. V shed 4 bases and J shed 6 bases, with 16 bases lying between them. Germline CDR1 is LGHDT and CDR2 is YNNKEL (reference sequence). The CDR3 totals 15 residues. This CDR3 is CASSRNRLLENTIYF. CDR3 bases: TGTGCCAGCAGCCGAAACAGATTACTCGAAAACACCATATATTTT.

The rearrangement joins TRBV28 to TRBJ2-5; D is unresolved. The germline V gene has CDR1 MDHEN and CDR2 SYDVKM. The CDR3 runs to 13 residues. The V and J ends lost 3 bases and 7 bases respectively, with 12 bases between them. CDR3 DNA sequence: TGTGCCAGCAGTTTCCGGGCCCCCGGGACCCAGTACTTC. It translates to CASSFRAPGTQYF.

This clonotype has only a few counts. The chain is built from TRBV2 and TRBJ1-5; a weak D match, TRBD1 (6 bases). Trimming removed 0 bases from V and 9 bases from J, with 9 bases in between. CDR1 and CDR2 from the germline V gene are SNHLY and FYNNEI. CDR3 length: 13 amino acids. As DNA, the CDR3 is TGTGCCAGCAGTGAAGCCCAGGGGTTGCCCCAGCATTTT. This codes for CASSEAQGLPQHF.

The genes are TRBV11-3 and TRBJ2-2; 9 bases match TRBD2. Germline values: CDR1 SGHNT, CDR2 YENEEA. The CDR3 loop spans 17 amino acids. Germline trimming cut 0 bases from V and 7 bases from J; bases unmatched to any gene: 9. CDR3 in DNA: TGTGCCAGCAGCTTAGAATTCGGAGCGGGGGGACTCGGGGAGCTGTTTTTT. Translation gives CASSLEFGAGGLGELFF.

V usage is TRBV2 and J usage is TRBJ2-2; D gene ambiguous. Trimming cost V 5 bases and J 6 bases, with 13 bases left between them. The CDR3 contains 14 residues. CDR1 is SNHLY, CDR2 FYNNEI, per germline. In DNA form, the CDR3 reads TGTGCCAGCAGTTTTGACTTGCAAGCCGGGGAGCTGTTTTTT. Protein sequence: CASSFDLQAGELFF.

This chain links TRBV4-1 with TRBJ2-1; 9 bases agree with TRBD2. Trimming at V came to 0 bases and at J to 4 bases, leaving 4 bases not matched to a gene. CDR1 is MGHRA, CDR2 YSYEKL, per germline. The CDR3 sequence is 16 residues long. The CDR3 region is CASSQERLAAYNEQFF. Written as DNA, the CDR3 is TGCGCCAGCAGCCAAGAACGACTAGCGGCATACAATGAGCAGTTCTTC.

The V and J genes are TRBV7-2 and TRBJ2-1; D might be TRBD2 (7 bases). The CDR3 consists of 16 residues. V shed 0 bases and J shed 2 bases, with 11 bases lying between them. CDR1 and CDR2 from the germline V gene are SGHTA and FQGNSA. CDR3 sequence: CASSLAGGLPYNEQFF. In DNA, the CDR3 is TGTGCCAGCAGCTTAGCGGGGGGGCTTCCCTACAATGAGCAGTTCTTC.

The chain has TRBV10-2 and TRBJ1-6, with unresolved D. The V end lost 6 bases, the J end lost 14 bases, and 11 bases lay between the germline ends. The CDR3 contains 11 residues. Germline-derived CDR1 and CDR2 are WSHSY and SAAADI. The CDR3 reads CASSGGSALHF. The DNA of the CDR3 is TGCGCCAGCAGCGGAGGGTCAGCCCTCCACTTT.

This clonotype occurred many times. The J gene is TRBJ1-1, the V gene TRBV27; 7 bases match TRBD1. V trimming: 6 bases; J trimming: 10 bases; junction bases outside the gene matches: 14. CDR1 MNHEY and CDR2 SMNVEV come from the germline V gene (reference sequence). This CDR3 contains 14 residues. The CDR3 region has the DNA TGTGCCAGCAGACGGCAGGGGGGGGTGTACGTAGCTTTCTTT. Its protein is CASRRQGGVYVAFF.

This clonotype was counted between two and nine times. The chain uses TRBV12-3 or TRBV12-4 and TRBJ2-2; the match to TRBD2 covers 7 bases. This CDR3 is 14 amino acids long. Germline trimming cut 3 bases from V and 5 bases from J; bases unmatched to any gene: 3. CDR3 nucleotides: TGTGCCAGCAGTTTGCCCGGGAGGACCGGGGAGCTGTTTTTT. This gives the protein CASSLPGRTGELFF.

This clonotype was recorded at least ten times. The chain combines TRBV6-5 with TRBJ1-1; D uncertain. The CDR3 covers 15 residues. Looked up from germline, CDR1 is MNHEY and CDR2 is SVGAGI. Trimming took 2 bases from V and 0 from J, leaving 10 bases between them. CDR3 nucleotides: TGTGCCAGCAGTTACGATTGGACCATGAACACTGAAGCTTTCTTT. Translating gives CASSYDWTMNTEAFF.

The chain combines TRBV7-9 with TRBJ1-1; D remains unclear. Germline values: CDR1 SEHNR, CDR2 FQNEAQ (reference sequence). Trimming stripped 4 bases from V and 4 bases from J, with 13 bases between. This CDR3 contains 14 residues. The CDR3 sequence: CASSSGRVATEAFF. CDR3 DNA: TGTGCCAGCAGCTCCGGGAGGGTGGCCACTGAAGCTTTCTTT.

V and J are TRBV5-6 and TRBJ2-7; the D gene could be TRBD1 or TRBD2 (5 bases each). V was clipped by 0 bases and J by 0 bases, with 19 bases between them. The CDR3 is 18 residues long. Germline values: CDR1 SGHDT, CDR2 YYEEEE. The CDR3 DNA follows: TGTGCCAGCAGCTTGGCTCCGGGGCGAGGGGTGAGCTCCTACGAGCAGTACTTC. This gives the protein CASSLAPGRGVSSYEQYF. Filled out from reference TRBV5-6 and TRBJ2-7, the complete variable domain reads DAGVTQSPTHLIKTRGQQVTLRCSPKSGHDTVSWYQQALGQGPQFIFQYYEEEERQRGNFPDRFSGHQFPNYSSELNVNALLLGDSALYLCASSLAPGRGVSSYEQYFGPGTRLTVT.

J is TRBJ1-1 and V is TRBV29-1; TRBD1 might be the D (6 bases). Trimming took off 3 bases at V and 4 bases at J, with 12 bases between the two ends. CDR1 is SQVTM and CDR2 is ANQGSEA in the germline V gene. This CDR3 has 13 amino acids. The CDR3 loop is CSVDFSGATEAFF. CDR3 in DNA: TGCAGCGTTGATTTCTCGGGGGCCACTGAAGCTTTCTTT. The full variable domain, its missing parts supplied by reference TRBV29-1 and TRBJ1-1, is SAVISQKPSRDICQRGTSLTIQCQVDSQVTMMFWYRQQPGQSLTLIATANQGSEATYESGFVIDKFPISRPNLTFSTLTVSNMSPEDSSIYLCSVDFSGATEAFFGQGTRLTVV.

This clonotype was counted only a few times. The chain combines TRBV7-3 with TRBJ2-7, with D perhaps TRBD1 (5 bases). CDR1 and CDR2 (germline): SGHTA, FQGTGA. Trimming left V 1 base short and J 6 bases short, with 22 bases between. This CDR3 region has 17 residues. The CDR3 DNA sequence: TGTGCCAGCAGCTTAAGCCCATACAGGTTGCGGTACTGCGAGCAGTACTTC. Translated, it gives CASSLSPYRLRYCEQYF.

The V and J genes are TRBV19 and TRBJ1-2; TRBD1 aligns across 10 bases. The CDR3 runs to 12 residues. Germline CDR1 reads LNHDA; CDR2 reads SQIVND (reference sequence). The junction had 2 bases not matched to a gene; V was cut back by 6 bases and J by 7 bases. The CDR3 sequence is CASSRDRGGYTF. The CDR3 region has the DNA TGTGCCAGTAGCCGGGACAGGGGTGGCTACACCTTC.

This clonotype was found many times. This rearrangement joins TRBV5-1 to TRBJ2-1; D may correspond to TRBD1 or TRBD2 (6 bases each). Trimming took off 4 bases at V and 8 bases at J, with 16 bases between the two ends. This CDR3 region has 14 residues. Looked up from germline, CDR1 is SGHRS and CDR2 is YFSETQ. CDR3: CASSQVTGGDEQFF. The CDR3 coding sequence is TGCGCCAGCAGCCAAGTTACCGGGGGCGATGAGCAGTTCTTC. Filled out from reference TRBV5-1 and TRBJ2-1, the complete variable domain reads KAGVTQTPRYLIKTRGQQVTLSCSPISGHRSVSWYQQTPGQGLQFLFEYFSETQRNKGNFPGRFSGRQFSNSRSEMNVSTLELGDSALYLCASSQVTGGDEQFFGPGTRLTVL.

This clonotype has only a few counts. The chain uses TRBV19 and TRBJ1-2; 7 bases match TRBD1. In germline, CDR1 is LNHDA, CDR2 SQIVND (reference sequence). The CDR3 spans 12 residues. The junction had 8 bases not matched to a gene; V was cut back by 10 bases and J by 6 bases. CDR3 protein: CAILGQGDGYTF. CDR3 nucleotide sequence: TGTGCCATTCTAGGGCAGGGGGATGGCTACACCTTC.

The table lists this clonotype with many counts. V is TRBV4-2 and J is TRBJ1-1; D uncertain. CDR3 length: 12 residues. V lost 0 bases and J lost 5, with 4 bases in between. Germline-derived CDR1 and CDR2 are LGHNA and YNFKEQ. CDR3 sequence: CASSQDRTEAFF. The CDR3 DNA is TGTGCCAGCAGCCAAGATCGGACTGAAGCTTTCTTT.

V and J are TRBV5-1 and TRBJ2-3; D call uncertain. Germline V CDR1 and CDR2: SGHRS, YFSETQ. This CDR3 is built from 17 residues. V lost 6 bases and J 4 bases, leaving 24 bases between the germline ends. The CDR3 sequence is CASTTAFANGWADTQYF. CDR3 coding DNA: TGCGCCAGCACGACGGCTTTTGCCAACGGGTGGGCAGATACGCAGTATTTT.

The table lists this clonotype with a few counts. The chain joins TRBV9 to TRBJ1-6; unclear D gene. CDR1 and CDR2 (germline): SGDLS, YYNGEE. CDR3 length equals 12 residues. V lost 0 bases to trimming and J lost 11 bases, with 6 bases between them. CDR3 DNA: TGTGCCAGCAGCGTAGATACGGCACCCCTCCACTTT. It yields the protein CASSVDTAPLHF.

Many counts were recorded for this clonotype. This chain connects TRBV20-1 to TRBJ1-4, with D unclear. V lost 2 bases, J lost 7 bases, and 14 bases lay in between. This CDR3 contains 14 residues. CDR1 is DFQATT and CDR2 is SNEGSKA in the germline V gene (reference sequence). The CDR3, as DNA: TGCAGTGCTAGAAAACGGGAGGTCGGTGAAAAACTGTTTTTT. This encodes CSARKREVGEKLFF.